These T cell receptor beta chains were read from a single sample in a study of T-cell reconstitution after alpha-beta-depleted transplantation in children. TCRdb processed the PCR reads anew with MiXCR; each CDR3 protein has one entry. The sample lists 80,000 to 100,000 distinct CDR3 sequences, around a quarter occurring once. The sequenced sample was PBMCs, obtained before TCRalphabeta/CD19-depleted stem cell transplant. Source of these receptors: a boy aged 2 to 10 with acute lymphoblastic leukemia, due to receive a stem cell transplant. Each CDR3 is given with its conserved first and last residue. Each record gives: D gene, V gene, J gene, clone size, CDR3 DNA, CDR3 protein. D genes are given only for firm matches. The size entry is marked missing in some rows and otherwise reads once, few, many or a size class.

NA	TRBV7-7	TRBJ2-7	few	TGTGCCAGCAGCCCAGGGACCGAGGGGGAGCAGTACTTC	CASSPGTEGEQYF
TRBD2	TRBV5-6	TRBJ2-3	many	TGTGCCAGCAGTTACCTAGCGGGCTCAGATACGCAGTATTTT	CASSYLAGSDTQYF
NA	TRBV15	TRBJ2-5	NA	TGTGCCACCAGCAGATCCCCCCCAGAGACCCAGTACTTC	CATSRSPPETQYF
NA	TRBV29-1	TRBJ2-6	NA	TGCAGCGTTGCTTTGAGCTCTGGGGCCAACGTCCTGACTTTC	CSVALSSGANVLTF
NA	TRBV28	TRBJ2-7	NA	TGTGCCAGCAGGCAGGGACGCTACGAGCAGTACTTC	CASRQGRYEQYF
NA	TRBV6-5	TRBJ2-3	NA	TGTGCCAGCATGGGGAGCACAGATACGCAGTATTTT	CASMGSTDTQYF
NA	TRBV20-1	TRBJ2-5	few	TGCAGTGCTAGAGATACGGCCAGACAAGAGACCCAGTACTTC	CSARDTARQETQYF
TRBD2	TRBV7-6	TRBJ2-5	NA	TGTGCCAGCAGCCCGGATACGGGACTAGCGGAACTGCAAGAGACCCAGTACTTC	CASSPDTGLAELQETQYF
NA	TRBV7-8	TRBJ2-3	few	TGTGCCAGCAGCCCTCGAGAGGGTACGCAGTATTTT	CASSPREGTQYF
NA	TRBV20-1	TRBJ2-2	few	TGCAGTGCTAGAGTCCCAGGGGCGACCGGGGAGCTGTTTTTT	CSARVPGATGELFF
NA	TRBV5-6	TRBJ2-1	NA	TGTGCCAGCAGCTACACCGGGACCCCTAGGGCTGAGCAGTTCTTC	CASSYTGTPRAEQFF
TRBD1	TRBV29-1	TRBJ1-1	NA	TGCAGCGTTGAAGACCGAAGAAGAACAGGGGACACTGAAGCTTTCTTT	CSVEDRRRTGDTEAFF
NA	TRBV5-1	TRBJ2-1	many	TGCGCCAGCAGCACCCGGAGGGCCTCGGGGAATGAGCAGTTCTTC	CASSTRRASGNEQFF
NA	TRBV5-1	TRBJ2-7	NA	TGCGCCAGCAGCTTGGTGGGGGCCGATAACGAGCAGTACTTC	CASSLVGADNEQYF
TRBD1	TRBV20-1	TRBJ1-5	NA	TGCAGTGCGGGACAGGGAGGTAGCAATCAGCCCCAGCATTTT	CSAGQGGSNQPQHF
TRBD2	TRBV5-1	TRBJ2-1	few	TGCGCCAGCAGCTTGGTAACTAGCGGGGCTAACAATGAGCAGTTCTTC	CASSLVTSGANNEQFF
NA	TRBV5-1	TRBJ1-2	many	TGCGCCAGCAGCTTGGCCGGAGACTATGGCTACACCTTC	CASSLAGDYGYTF
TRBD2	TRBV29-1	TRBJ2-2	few	TGCAGCGTTCAGGCGGGAGGTGGGGCCGGGGAGCTGTTTTTT	CSVQAGGGAGELFF
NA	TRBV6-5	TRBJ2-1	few	TGTGCCAGCAGTTACGTGATATCTCCCGCGGGTGGTGAGCAGTTCTTC	CASSYVISPAGGEQFF
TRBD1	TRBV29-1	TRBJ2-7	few	TGCAGCGTTGAGAAGGACAGGGGGTTCGAGCAGTACTTC	CSVEKDRGFEQYF
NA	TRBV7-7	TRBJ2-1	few	TGTGCCAGCAGTCCCCATGCCACCGGGACCGCCGCCTACAATGAGCAGTTCTTC	CASSPHATGTAAYNEQFF
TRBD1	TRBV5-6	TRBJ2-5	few	TGTGCCAGCAGCCAACCGGACAGGGTGGTGGAGACCCAGTACTTC	CASSQPDRVVETQYF
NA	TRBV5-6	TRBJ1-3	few	TGTGCCAGCAGCTTGGGAGGGTTCGGAAACACCATATATTTT	CASSLGGFGNTIYF
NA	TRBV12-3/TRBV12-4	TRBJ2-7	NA	TGTGCCAGCAGTTCTGGACACGTAGGAGAGCAGTACTTC	CASSSGHVGEQYF
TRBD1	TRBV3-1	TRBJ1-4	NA	TGTGCCAGCAGCCAAGAGCGCGGGGGACAGCGGAATGAAAAACTGTTTTTT	CASSQERGGQRNEKLFF
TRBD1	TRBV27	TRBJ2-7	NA	TGTGCCAGCAGTTTTCGGAGGGGACAGGGGACCTACGAGCAGTACTTC	CASSFRRGQGTYEQYF
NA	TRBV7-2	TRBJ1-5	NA	TGTGCCAGCAGCTTACCGGGGAATCAGCCCCAGCATTTT	CASSLPGNQPQHF
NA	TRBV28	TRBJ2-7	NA	TGTGCCAGCAGTTTAGTTCTAGGGGACCGGCCCTACGAGCAGTACTTC	CASSLVLGDRPYEQYF
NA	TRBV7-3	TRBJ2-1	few	TGTGCCAGCAGCCCACGGTCGGGACCCGACAATGAGCAGTTCTTC	CASSPRSGPDNEQFF
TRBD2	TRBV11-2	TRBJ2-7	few	TGTGCCAGCAGCACACCCCTAGCGGAGGGGCACGAGCAGTACTTC	CASSTPLAEGHEQYF
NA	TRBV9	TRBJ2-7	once	TGTGCCAGCAGCGGCCGCGACAGTTCCTACGAGCAGTACTTC	CASSGRDSSYEQYF
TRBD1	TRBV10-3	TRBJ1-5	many	TGTGCCATCAGTGGCGGGACAGGGGGCCAGCCCCAGCATTTT	CAISGGTGGQPQHF
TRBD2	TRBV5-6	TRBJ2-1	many	TGTGCCAGCAGCGTAGTCGGGAGGGCCTACAATGAGCAGTTCTTC	CASSVVGRAYNEQFF
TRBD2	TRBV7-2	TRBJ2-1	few	TGTGCCAGCAGCAAACGGACTAGCGGGGTCTTCAATGAGCAGTTCTTC	CASSKRTSGVFNEQFF
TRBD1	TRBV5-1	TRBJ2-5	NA	TGCGCCAGCAGTGAGGGGGCGAGGGAGACCCAGTACTTC	CASSEGARETQYF
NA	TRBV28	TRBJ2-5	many	TGTGCCAGTTGTGACGGCGGAGTAGAGACCCAGTACTTC	CASCDGGVETQYF
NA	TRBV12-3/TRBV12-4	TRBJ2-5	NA	TGTGCCAGCAGTTCCCTAATCAGACGGGGGATGCAAGAGACCCAGTATTTC	CASSSLIRRGMQETQYF
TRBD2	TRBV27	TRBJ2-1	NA	TGTGCCAGCAGTCGGGGGACTAGTATTAATGAGCAGTTCTTC	CASSRGTSINEQFF
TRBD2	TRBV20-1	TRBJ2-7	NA	TGCAGTGCAGATTCTCCACTAGCGGAGGATTCCTACGAGCAGTACTTC	CSADSPLAEDSYEQYF
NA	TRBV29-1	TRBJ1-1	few	TGCAGCGTTGAAACCCAGGGTCTAGGGAACACTGAAGCTTTCTTT	CSVETQGLGNTEAFF
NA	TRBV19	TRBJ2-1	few	TGTGCCAGTAAGGATGAAGGAAGACGTACAAATGAGCAGTTCTTC	CASKDEGRRTNEQFF
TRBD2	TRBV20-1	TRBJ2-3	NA	TGCAGTGCTCTAGCGGGAGGGGCAGATACGCAGTATTTT	CSALAGGADTQYF
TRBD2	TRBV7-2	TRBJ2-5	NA	TGTGCCAGCAGCGCCGGACTAGGGGTATCCCAGTACTTC	CASSAGLGVSQYF
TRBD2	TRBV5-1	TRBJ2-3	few	TGCGCCAGCAGCTTGGGTAGCGGGATTACAGGAGATACGCAGTATTTT	CASSLGSGITGDTQYF
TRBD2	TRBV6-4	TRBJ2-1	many	TGTGCCAGCAGTGGGGGACTAGCGGGAGGCAATGAGCAGTTCTTC	CASSGGLAGGNEQFF
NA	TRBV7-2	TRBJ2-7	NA	TGTGCCAGCAGCTACAACTTGGTGGGGCAGTACTTC	CASSYNLVGQYF
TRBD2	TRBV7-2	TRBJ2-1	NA	TGTGCCAGCAGCCTGACTAGCGGGAAGAACAATGAGCAGTTCTTC	CASSLTSGKNNEQFF
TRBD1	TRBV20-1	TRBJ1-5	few	TGCAGTGCTGGGACAGGGGGCCCTATTCAGCCCCAGCATTTT	CSAGTGGPIQPQHF
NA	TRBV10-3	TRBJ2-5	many	TGTGCCATCAGTGCTGGGACACCCGGTGTGGTAGAGACCCAGTACTTC	CAISAGTPGVVETQYF
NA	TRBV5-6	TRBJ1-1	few	TGTGCCAGCAGCAAAAGGTCTGAAGCTTTCTTT	CASSKRSEAFF
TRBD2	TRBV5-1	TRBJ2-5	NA	TGCGCCAGCAGAACCTTTAGCGGGATCCAAGAGACCCAGTACTTC	CASRTFSGIQETQYF
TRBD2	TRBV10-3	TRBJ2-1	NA	TGTGCCATCAGTGTGGGGCTAGCGGAGGGGCCGTCCAACAGAAATGAGCAGTTCTTC	CAISVGLAEGPSNRNEQFF
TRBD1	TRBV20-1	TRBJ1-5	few	TGCAGTGCTGCCCCGGGACAGGGCTCGTGGCAGCCCCAGCATTTT	CSAAPGQGSWQPQHF
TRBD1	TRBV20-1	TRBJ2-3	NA	TGCAGTGCTACAGGGGGCGCAGATACGCAGTATTTT	CSATGGADTQYF
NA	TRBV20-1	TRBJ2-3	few	TGCAGTGCTGGCGAGCGGAGGGGCCAGGTAGATACGCAGTATTTT	CSAGERRGQVDTQYF
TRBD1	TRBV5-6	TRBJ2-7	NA	TGTGCCAGCAGCAAGGACAGGGGAGTGGAATACGAGCAGTACTTC	CASSKDRGVEYEQYF
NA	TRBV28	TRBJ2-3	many	TGTGCCAGCAGTCTCTGGAGTAGCGGAGGGGGAAATACGCAGTATTTT	CASSLWSSGGGNTQYF
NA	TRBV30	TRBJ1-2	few	TGTGCCTGGAGGGATGCAGGGATCCGGGGCTACACCTTC	CAWRDAGIRGYTF
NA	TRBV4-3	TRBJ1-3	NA	TGCGCCAGCAGTGACCCTGGAAACACCATATATTTT	CASSDPGNTIYF
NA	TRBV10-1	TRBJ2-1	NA	TGCGCCAGCAGTGGATCCCTAGCAGAGCAGTTCTTC	CASSGSLAEQFF